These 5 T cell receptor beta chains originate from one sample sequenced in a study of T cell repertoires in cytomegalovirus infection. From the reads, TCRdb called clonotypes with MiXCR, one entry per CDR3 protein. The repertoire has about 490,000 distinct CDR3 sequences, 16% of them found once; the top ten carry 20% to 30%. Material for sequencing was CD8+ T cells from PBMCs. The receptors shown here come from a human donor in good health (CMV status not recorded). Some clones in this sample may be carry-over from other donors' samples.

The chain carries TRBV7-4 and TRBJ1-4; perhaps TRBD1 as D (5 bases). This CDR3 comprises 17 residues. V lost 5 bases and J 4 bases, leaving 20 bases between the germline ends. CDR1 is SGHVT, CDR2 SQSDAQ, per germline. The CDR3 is CASSRPGTEEGNEKLFF. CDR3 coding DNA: TGTGCCAGCAGCCGTCCCGGGACCGAGGAGGGTAATGAAAAACTGTTTTTT.

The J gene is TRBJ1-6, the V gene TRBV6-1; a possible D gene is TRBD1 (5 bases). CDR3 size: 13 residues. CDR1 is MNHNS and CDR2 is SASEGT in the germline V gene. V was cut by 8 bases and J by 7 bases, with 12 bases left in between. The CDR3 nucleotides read TGTGCCAGCTGCGGACAAGAAAATTCACCCCTCCACTTT. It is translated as CASCGQENSPLHF.

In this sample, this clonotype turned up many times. CDR3 sequence (DNA): TGTGCCAGCAGCCGACTCGGAACCGGGGAGCTGTTTTTT. Amino acid sequence: CASSRLGTGELFF. The chain has TRBV14 and TRBJ2-2, with D hard to call. This CDR3 comprises 13 residues. With 4 bases removed from V and 5 bases from J, the gap between germline ends came to 8 bases. Germline loops: CDR1 SGHDN, CDR2 FVKESK.

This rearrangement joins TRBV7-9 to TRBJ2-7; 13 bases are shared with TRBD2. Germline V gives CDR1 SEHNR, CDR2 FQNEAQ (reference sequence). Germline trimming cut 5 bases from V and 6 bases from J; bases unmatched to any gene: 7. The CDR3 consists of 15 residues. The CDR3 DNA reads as TGTGCCAGCAGCCCCCGACTAGCGGGGGGCCCCGAGCAGTACTTC. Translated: CASSPRLAGGPEQYF.

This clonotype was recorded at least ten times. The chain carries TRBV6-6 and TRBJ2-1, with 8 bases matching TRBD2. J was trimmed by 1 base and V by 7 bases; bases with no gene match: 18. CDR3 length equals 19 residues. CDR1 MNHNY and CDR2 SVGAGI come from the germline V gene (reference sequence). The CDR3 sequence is CASTLGRGGRPESYNEQFF. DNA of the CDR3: TGTGCCAGCACCCTAGGGAGGGGCGGGAGGCCGGAATCCTACAATGAGCAGTTCTTC.